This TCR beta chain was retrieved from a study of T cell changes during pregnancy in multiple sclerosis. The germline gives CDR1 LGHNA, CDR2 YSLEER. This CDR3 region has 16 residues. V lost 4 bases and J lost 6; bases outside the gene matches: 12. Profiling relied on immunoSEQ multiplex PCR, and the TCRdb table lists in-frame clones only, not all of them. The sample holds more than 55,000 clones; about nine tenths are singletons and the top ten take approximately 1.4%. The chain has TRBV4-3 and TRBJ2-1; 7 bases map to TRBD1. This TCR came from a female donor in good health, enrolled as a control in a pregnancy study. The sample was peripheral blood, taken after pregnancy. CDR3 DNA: TGCGCCAGCAGCCTTCAAGGGGCACAGGGGCCCAATGAGCAGTTCTTC. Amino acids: CASSLQGAQGPNEQFF.